This T cell receptor (beta chain) was identified during a study of PD-1 blockade in classical Hodgkin lymphoma (dated by TCRdb to about 2020). Regarding the complete study: A peripheral blood immune signature of response to PD-1 blockade in classical Hodgkin lymphoma was defined using TCR beta sequencing and CyTOF.

General findings and caveats noted by the study authors: The study was limited to a single clinical trial cohort, and causes of repertoire differences, possibly disease activity or prior therapy, remained undefined. Baseline TCR diversity was reported as lower in newly diagnosed patients than in healthy donors, and lower still in relapsed/refractory patients.

Regarding this clone: The antigen it recognizes is unknown. One base away there is no much larger clone; base qualities are not given.

V drops 1 base and J drops 2 bases, leaving 10 bases in between. Taken from cysteine to phenylalanine, the CDR3 has 15 residues. Just the 45-base CDR3 DNA is kept, in frame starting at base 1. The germline V gene provides CDR1 LGHNT and CDR2 FRNRAP. Taken with the paper, the label for time point translates to: newly diagnosed, previously untreated cHL patient sample. To serve as a comparison group for the relapsed/refractory trial patients, PBMCs were sequenced from patients with newly diagnosed, previously untreated classical Hodgkin lymphoma. Peripheral blood was collected in 8 mL Vacutainer Cell Preparation Tubes, from which PBMCs were isolated by centrifugation and then cryopreserved. Genomic DNA was isolated using the Qiagen DNeasy kit from unsorted PBMCs as well as from negatively selected CD4+ and CD8+ fractions. Using primers that anneal to V and J segments, immunoSEQ multiplex PCR amplified the TCR beta CDR3 regions. A synthetic immune receptor repertoire was used to minimize amplification bias, and any remaining bias was removed computationally after sequencing. The source study handled its data this way. Custom Python scripts were used to quantify repertoire diversity as the Shannon entropy index. The unsorted, CD4+ and CD8+ repertoires were each analyzed separately, with the exception of combined analyses, where CD4+ and CD8+ sequences were merged in silico. TCRdb retrieved this table from immuneACCESS and kept in-frame rearrangements only. Not all clones are present; in checked studies, unresolved V genes account for under half, and no reason is known for the remainder. That table furnishes V, J and clone size, whereas the DNA furnished D and trimming. Here the sample has roughly 70,000 clones; about 94% occur a single time. Of the sample, around 2.5% falls within the top ten clones.

The rearrangement joined TRBV12-5 to TRBJ2-3; TRBD2 might be the D gene, on 5 matching bases. The specimen was peripheral blood mononuclear cells (PBMCs). This clonotype was obtained from a human donor with classical Hodgkin lymphoma. DNA sequence: TGTGCTAGTGGTTTGGGGACGGGGTTCACAGATACGCAGTATTTT. The resulting protein is CASGLGTGFTDTQYF. The variable domain in full, with residues beyond the CDR3 obtained from the reference TRBV12-5 and TRBJ2-3 genes, is DARVTQTPRHKVTEMGQEVTMRCQPILGHNTVFWYRQTMMQGLELLAYFRNRAPLDDSGMPKDRFSAEMPDATLATLKIQPSEPRDSAVYFCASGLGTGFTDTQYFGPGTRLTVL.